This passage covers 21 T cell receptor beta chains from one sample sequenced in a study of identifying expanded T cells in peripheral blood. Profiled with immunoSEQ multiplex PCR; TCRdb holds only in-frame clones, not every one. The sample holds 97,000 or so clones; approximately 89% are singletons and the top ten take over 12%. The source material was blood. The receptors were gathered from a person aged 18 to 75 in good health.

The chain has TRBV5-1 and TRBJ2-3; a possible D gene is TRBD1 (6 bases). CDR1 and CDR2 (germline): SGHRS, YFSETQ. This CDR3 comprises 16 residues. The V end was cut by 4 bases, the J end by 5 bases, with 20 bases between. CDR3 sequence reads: CASSLGGGQAIDTQYF. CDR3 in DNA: TGCGCCAGCAGCCTGGGTGGGGGACAAGCAATAGATACGCAGTATTTT.

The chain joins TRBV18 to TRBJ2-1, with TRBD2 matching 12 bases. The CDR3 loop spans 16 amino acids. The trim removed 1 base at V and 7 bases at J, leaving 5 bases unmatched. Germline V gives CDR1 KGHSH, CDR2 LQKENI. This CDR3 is CASSPQFTSGGNEQFF. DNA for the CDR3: TGTGCCAGCTCACCACAGTTCACTAGCGGGGGGAATGAGCAGTTCTTC.

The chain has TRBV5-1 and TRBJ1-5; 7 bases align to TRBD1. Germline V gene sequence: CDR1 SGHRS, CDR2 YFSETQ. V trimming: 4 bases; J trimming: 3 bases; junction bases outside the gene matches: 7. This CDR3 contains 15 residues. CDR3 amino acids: CASSPQTGNNQPQHF. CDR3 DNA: TGCGCCAGCAGCCCGCAGACAGGGAACAATCAGCCCCAGCATTTT.

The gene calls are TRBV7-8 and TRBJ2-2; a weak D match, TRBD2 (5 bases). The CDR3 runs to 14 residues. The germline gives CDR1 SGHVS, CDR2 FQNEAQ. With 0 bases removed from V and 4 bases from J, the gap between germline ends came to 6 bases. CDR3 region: CASSLALVTGELFF. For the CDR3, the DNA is TGTGCCAGCAGCTTAGCACTAGTCACCGGGGAGCTGTTTTTT.

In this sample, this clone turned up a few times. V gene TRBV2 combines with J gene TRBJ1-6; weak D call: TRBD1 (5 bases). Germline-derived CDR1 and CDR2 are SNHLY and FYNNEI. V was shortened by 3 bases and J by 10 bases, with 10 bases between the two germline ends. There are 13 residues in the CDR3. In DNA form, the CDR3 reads TGTGCCAGCAGTGAGCAGGGAAACTCACCCCTCCACTTT. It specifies CASSEQGNSPLHF.

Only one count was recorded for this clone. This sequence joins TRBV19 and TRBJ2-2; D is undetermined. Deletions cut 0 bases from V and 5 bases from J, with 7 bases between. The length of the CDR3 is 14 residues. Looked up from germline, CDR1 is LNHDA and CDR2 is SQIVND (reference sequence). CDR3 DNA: TGTGCCAGTAGTATAGACTCTCCTACCGGGGAGCTGTTTTTT. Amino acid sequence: CASSIDSPTGELFF. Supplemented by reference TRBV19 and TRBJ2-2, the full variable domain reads DGGITQSPKYLFRKEGQNVTLSCEQNLNHDAMYWYRQDPGQGLRLIYYSQIVNDFQKGDIAEGYSVSREKKESFPLTVTSAQKNPTAFYLCASSIDSPTGELFFGEGSRLTVL.

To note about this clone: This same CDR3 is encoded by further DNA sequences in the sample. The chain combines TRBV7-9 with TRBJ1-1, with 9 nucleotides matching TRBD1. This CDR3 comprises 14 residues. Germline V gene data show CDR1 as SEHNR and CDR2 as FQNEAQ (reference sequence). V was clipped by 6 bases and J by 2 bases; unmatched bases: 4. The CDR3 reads CASSTDRGNTEAFF. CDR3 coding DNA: TGTGCCAGCAGTACGGACAGGGGCAACACTGAAGCTTTCTTT.

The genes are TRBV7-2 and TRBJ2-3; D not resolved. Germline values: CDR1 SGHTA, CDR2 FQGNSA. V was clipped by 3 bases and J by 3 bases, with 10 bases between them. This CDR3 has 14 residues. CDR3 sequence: CASSLGSRTDTQYF. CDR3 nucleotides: TGTGCCAGCAGCTTGGGGTCCAGGACAGATACGCAGTATTTT.

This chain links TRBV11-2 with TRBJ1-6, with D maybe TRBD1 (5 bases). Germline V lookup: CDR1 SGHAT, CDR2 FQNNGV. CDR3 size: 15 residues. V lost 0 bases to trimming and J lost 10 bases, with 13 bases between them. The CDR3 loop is CASSLELHRGSPLHF. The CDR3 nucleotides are TGTGCCAGCAGCTTAGAATTACATAGGGGCTCACCCCTCCACTTT. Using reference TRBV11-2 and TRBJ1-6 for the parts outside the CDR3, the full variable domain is EAGVAQSPRYKIIEKRQSVAFWCNPISGHATLYWYQQILGQGPKLLIQFQNNGVVDDSQLPKDRFSAERLKGVDSTLKIQPAKLEDSAVYLCASSLELHRGSPLHFGNGTRLTVT.

For the CDR3, the DNA is TGCAGCGTTGACGGCCCCAGCTCCTACGAGCAGTACTTC. Its protein product is CSVDGPSSYEQYF. The chain uses TRBV29-1 and TRBJ2-7; D is unclear. Germline CDR1 reads SQVTM; CDR2 reads ANQGSEA. V was trimmed by 3 bases and J by 0 bases, leaving 9 bases between them. The CDR3 sequence is 13 residues long.

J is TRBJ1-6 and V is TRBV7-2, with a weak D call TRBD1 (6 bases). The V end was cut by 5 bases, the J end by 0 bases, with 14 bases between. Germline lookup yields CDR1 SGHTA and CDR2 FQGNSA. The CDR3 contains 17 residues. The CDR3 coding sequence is TGTGCCAGCAGCCTAACAGGGTCAAGCTCCTATAATTCACCCCTCCACTTT. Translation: CASSLTGSSSYNSPLHF.

The CDR3 here is CASSDEGGYTF. DNA for the CDR3: TGTGCCAGCAGTGATGAGGGAGGCTACACCTTC. V usage is TRBV2 and J usage is TRBJ1-2; D not resolved. Trimming cost V 3 bases and J 8 bases, with 7 bases left between them. CDR1 and CDR2 from the germline V gene are SNHLY and FYNNEI. There are 11 residues in the CDR3.

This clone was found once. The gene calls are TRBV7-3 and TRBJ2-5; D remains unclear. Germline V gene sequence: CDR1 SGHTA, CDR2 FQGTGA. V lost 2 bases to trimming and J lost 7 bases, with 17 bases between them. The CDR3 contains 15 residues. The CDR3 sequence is CASSLDTPPTGTQYF. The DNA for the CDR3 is TGTGCCAGCAGCTTAGATACCCCTCCGACCGGGACCCAGTACTTC. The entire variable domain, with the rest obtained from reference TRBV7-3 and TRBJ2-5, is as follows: GAGVSQTPSNKVTEKGKYVELRCDPISGHTALYWYRQSLGQGPEFLIYFQGTGAADDSGLPNDRFFAVRPEGSVSTLKIQRTERGDSAVYLCASSLDTPPTGTQYFGPGTRLLVL.

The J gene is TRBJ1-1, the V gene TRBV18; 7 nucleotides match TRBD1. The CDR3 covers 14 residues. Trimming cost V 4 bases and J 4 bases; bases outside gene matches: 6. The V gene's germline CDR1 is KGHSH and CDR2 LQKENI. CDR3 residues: CASSHKGAGTEAFF. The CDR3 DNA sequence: TGTGCCAGCTCACATAAGGGGGCTGGCACTGAAGCTTTCTTT. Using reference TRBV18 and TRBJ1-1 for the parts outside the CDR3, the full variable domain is NAGVMQNPRHLVRRRGQEARLRCSPMKGHSHVYWYRQLPEEGLKFMVYLQKENIIDESGMPKERFSAEFPKEGPSILRIQQVVRGDSAAYFCASSHKGAGTEAFFGQGTRLTVV.

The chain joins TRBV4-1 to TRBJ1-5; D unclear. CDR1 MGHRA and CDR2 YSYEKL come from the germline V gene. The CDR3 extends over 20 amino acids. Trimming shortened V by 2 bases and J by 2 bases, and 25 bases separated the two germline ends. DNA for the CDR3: TGCGCCAGCAGCCAACAGGAACCCTTCAGATCCAATTATGGCAATCAGCCCCAGCATTTT. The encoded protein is CASSQQEPFRSNYGNQPQHF.

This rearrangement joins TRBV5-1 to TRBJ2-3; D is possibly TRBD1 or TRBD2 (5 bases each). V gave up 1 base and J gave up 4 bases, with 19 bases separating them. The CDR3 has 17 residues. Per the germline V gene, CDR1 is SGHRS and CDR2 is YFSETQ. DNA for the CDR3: TGCGCCAGCAGCTTGCATCGGGGCCGGGATAAAGCAGATACGCAGTATTTT. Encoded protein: CASSLHRGRDKADTQYF.

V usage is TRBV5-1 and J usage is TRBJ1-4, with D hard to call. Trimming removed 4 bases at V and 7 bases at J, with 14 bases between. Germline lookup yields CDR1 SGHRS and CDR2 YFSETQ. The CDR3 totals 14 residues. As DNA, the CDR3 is TGCGCCAGCAGCCAAGGGCGAGTGGCTGAAAAACTGTTTTTT. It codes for CASSQGRVAEKLFF.

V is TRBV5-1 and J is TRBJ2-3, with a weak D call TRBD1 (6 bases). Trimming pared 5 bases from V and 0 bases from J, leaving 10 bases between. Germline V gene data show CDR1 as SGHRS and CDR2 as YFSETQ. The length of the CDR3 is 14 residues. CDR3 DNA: TGCGCCAGCAGTTACAGGGTGAGCACAGATACGCAGTATTTT. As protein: CASSYRVSTDTQYF.

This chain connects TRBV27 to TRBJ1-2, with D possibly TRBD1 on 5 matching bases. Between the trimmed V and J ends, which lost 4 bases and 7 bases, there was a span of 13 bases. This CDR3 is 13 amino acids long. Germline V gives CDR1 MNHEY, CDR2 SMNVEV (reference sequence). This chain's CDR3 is CASSSQGRRGYTF. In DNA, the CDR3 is TGTGCCAGCAGTTCTCAGGGACGTCGTGGCTACACCTTC.

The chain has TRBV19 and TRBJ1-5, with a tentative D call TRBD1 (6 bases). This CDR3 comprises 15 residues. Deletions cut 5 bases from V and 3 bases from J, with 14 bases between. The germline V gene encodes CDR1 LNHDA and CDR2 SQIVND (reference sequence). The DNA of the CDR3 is TGTGCCAGTAGTCCCTCGGACAGAAACAATCAGCCCCAGCATTTT. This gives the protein CASSPSDRNNQPQHF.

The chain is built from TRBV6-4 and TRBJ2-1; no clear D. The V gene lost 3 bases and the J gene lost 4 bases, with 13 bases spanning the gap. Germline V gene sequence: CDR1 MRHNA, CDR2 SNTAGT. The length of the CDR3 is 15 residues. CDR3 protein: CASSESQDLYNEQFF. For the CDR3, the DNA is TGTGCCAGCAGTGAATCCCAGGATCTATACAATGAGCAGTTCTTC.